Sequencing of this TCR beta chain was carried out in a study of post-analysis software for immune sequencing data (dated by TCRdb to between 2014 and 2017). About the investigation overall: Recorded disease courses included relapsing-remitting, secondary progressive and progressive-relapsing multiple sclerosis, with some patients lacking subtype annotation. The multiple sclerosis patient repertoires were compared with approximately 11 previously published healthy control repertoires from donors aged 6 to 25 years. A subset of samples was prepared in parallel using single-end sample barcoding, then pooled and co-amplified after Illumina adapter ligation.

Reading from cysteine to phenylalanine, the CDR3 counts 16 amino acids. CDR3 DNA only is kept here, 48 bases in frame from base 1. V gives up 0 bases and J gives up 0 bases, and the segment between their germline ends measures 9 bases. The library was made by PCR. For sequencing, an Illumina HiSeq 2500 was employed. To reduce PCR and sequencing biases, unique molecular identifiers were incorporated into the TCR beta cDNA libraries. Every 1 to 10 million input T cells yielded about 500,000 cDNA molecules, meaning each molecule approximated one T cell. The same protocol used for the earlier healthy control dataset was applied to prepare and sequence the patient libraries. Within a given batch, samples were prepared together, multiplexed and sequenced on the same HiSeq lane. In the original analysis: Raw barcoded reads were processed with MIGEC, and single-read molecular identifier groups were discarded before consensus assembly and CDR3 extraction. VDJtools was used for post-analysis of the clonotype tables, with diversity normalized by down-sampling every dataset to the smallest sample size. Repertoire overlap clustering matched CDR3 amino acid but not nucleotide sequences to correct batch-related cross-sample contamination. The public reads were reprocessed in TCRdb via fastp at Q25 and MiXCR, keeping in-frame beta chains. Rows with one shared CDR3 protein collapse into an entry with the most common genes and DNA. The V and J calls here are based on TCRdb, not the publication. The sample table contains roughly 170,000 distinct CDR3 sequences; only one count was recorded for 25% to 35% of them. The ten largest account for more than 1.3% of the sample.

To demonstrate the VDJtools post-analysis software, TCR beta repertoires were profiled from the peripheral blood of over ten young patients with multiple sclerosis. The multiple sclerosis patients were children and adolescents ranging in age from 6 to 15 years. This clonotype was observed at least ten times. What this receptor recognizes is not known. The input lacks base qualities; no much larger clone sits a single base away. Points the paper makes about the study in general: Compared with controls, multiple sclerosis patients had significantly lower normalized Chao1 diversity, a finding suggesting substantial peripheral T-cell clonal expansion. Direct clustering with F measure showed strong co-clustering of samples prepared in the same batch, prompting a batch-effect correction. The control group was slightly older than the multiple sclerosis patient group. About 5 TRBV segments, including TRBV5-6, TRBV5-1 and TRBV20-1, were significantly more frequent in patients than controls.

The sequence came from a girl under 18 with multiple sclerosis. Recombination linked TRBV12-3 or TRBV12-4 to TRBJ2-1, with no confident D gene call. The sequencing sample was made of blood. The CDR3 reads CASSLARRLSYNEQFF. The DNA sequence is TGTGCCAGCAGTTTAGCGCGGCGGCTCTCCTACAATGAGCAGTTCTTC.